Following are 21 T cell receptor beta chains from one sample sequenced in a study of CD8+ T cells in alopecia areata. Sample treatment: oral pan-JAK inhibitor, 5-10 mg twice daily. Reverse transcribed after extraction, RNA yielded cDNA as the sequencing template. Produced via immunoSEQ multiplex PCR; TCRdb's table is partial and in-frame only. The sample contains 130,000 to 150,000 clones, around four fifths of which appear only once. The source material was CD8+ T cells sorted from blood, sampled at week 4, from a patient treated with tofacitinib. The source is a human donor with alopecia areata.

This chain joins TRBV4-2 and TRBJ1-4; possible D gene TRBD1, 5 bases. The CDR3 is 15 amino acids. V lost 0 bases, J lost 7 bases, and 12 bases lay in between. Germline V gene sequence: CDR1 LGHNA, CDR2 YNFKEQ. The chain's CDR3 is CASSQDGANREKLFF. Here the CDR3 DNA reads TGTGCCAGCAGCCAAGACGGGGCGAATCGTGAAAAACTGTTTTTT.

The chain employs TRBV5-1 and TRBJ2-5; the match to TRBD1 covers 9 bases. The DNA end is more similar to TRBJ2-7, so the J call may be wrong. The germline CDR1 and CDR2 sequences are SGHRS and YFSETQ. The CDR3 has 15 residues. The CDR3 loop reads CASSLVGTGSNEQYF. DNA for the CDR3: TGCGCCAGCAGCTTGGTAGGGACAGGGTCGAACGAGCAGTACTTC.

The rearrangement uses TRBV27 and TRBJ1-2; perhaps TRBD1 as D (5 bases). The length of the CDR3 is 15 residues. Germline CDR1 and CDR2: MNHEY and SMNVEV (reference sequence). With 5 bases removed from V and 7 bases from J, the gap between germline ends came to 20 bases. The CDR3 nucleotides are TGTGCCAGCAGTAAAATTGGGGGGAGGGATGTTGGCTACACCTTC. Translation: CASSKIGGRDVGYTF.

V usage is TRBV29-1 and J usage is TRBJ2-7; D might be TRBD1 (6 bases). V lost 4 bases and J lost 3, with 13 bases in between. The CDR3 has 13 amino acids. Germline CDR1 is SQVTM and CDR2 is ANQGSEA. The CDR3 DNA follows: TGCAGCGTTGTCGACAGGAACCACTACGAGCAGTACTTC. This sequence encodes CSVVDRNHYEQYF.

This chain connects TRBV6-1 to TRBJ2-1; TRBD2 is a possible D gene (6 bases). CDR3 length equals 14 residues. Germline V gene sequence: CDR1 MNHNS, CDR2 SASEGT. Trimming stripped 6 bases from V and 14 bases from J, with 23 bases between. CDR3 loop: CASSGGVPGEREFF. DNA for the CDR3: TGTGCCAGCAGCGGAGGGGTCCCGGGGGAACGGGAGTTCTTC.

The chain has TRBV27 and TRBJ1-5; D unresolved. This CDR3 region has 14 residues. The germline CDR1 and CDR2 sequences are MNHEY and SMNVEV (reference sequence). Trimming shortened V by 0 bases and J by 4 bases, and 7 bases separated the two germline ends. The CDR3 spells CASSLSVGNQPQHF. CDR3 coding DNA: TGTGCCAGCAGTTTATCGGTGGGAAATCAGCCCCAGCATTTT.

The chain links TRBV5-6 to TRBJ2-7, with D perhaps given as TRBD1 or TRBD2 (5 bases each). V shed 6 bases and J shed 2 bases, with 18 bases lying between them. The CDR3 loop spans 15 amino acids. Germline CDR1 SGHDT, CDR2 YYEEEE. The CDR3 sequence is CASTIQGAGPYEQYF. The CDR3, as DNA: TGTGCCAGCACCATTCAAGGGGCGGGCCCCTACGAGCAGTACTTC.

This chain joins TRBV27 and TRBJ1-4, with unresolved D. The germline V and J ends were trimmed by 2 bases and 8 bases, with 12 bases remaining between them. Germline loops: CDR1 MNHEY, CDR2 SMNVEV (reference sequence). This CDR3 is 14 amino acids long. CDR3 residues: CASSLGPSTEKLFF. The DNA for the CDR3 is TGTGCCAGCAGTTTAGGACCATCTACAGAAAAACTGTTTTTT.

CDR3 region: CASRPIGSTNEKLFF. The DNA for the CDR3 is TGTGCCAGCCGTCCGATCGGGTCAACTAATGAAAAACTGTTTTTT. This rearrangement joins TRBV27 to TRBJ1-4; no reliable D call. CDR3 length: 15 amino acids. With 8 bases removed from V and 0 bases from J, the gap between germline ends came to 13 bases. In germline, CDR1 is MNHEY, CDR2 SMNVEV (reference sequence).

This chain joins TRBV5-6 and TRBJ2-1; 9 bases align to TRBD2. The V gene end was trimmed by 5 bases and the J gene end by 14 bases; junction bases not matched to a gene: 17. Germline V gene sequence: CDR1 SGHDT, CDR2 YYEEEE. This CDR3 region has 15 residues. This chain's CDR3 is CASRPSYERGVGEFF. Written as DNA, the CDR3 is TGTGCCAGCAGACCCTCCTACGAGCGGGGGGTTGGTGAGTTCTTC.

The chain couples TRBV15 to TRBJ2-7; TRBD2 matches 7 bases. CDR3 size: 14 residues. Germline assignment: CDR1 LNHNV and CDR2 YYDKDF (reference sequence). V shed 1 base and J 1 base; nucleotides not matched to a gene: 1. The CDR3 loop is CATSRGEGSYEQYF. The CDR3 DNA reads TGTGCCACCAGCAGAGGGGAGGGTTCCTACGAGCAGTACTTC.

The rearrangement uses TRBV27 and TRBJ1-2; D not resolved. The length of the CDR3 is 14 residues. Germline V CDR1 and CDR2: MNHEY, SMNVEV (reference sequence). Deletions cut 2 bases from V and 8 bases from J, with 15 bases between. The CDR3 protein is CASSLRGNQRGYTF. The DNA for the CDR3 is TGTGCCAGCAGTTTACGCGGGAACCAGAGGGGCTACACCTTC.

This clone has only a few counts. The V and J genes are TRBV28 and TRBJ2-1, with a weak D call TRBD2 (5 bases). The CDR3 runs 14 residues. V was cut by 4 bases and J by 9 bases, with 16 bases left in between. Germline values: CDR1 MDHEN, CDR2 SYDVKM. CDR3 nucleotide sequence: TGTGCCAGCAGTTCCACAAGCGGCGGTGGTGAGCAGTTCTTC. Its protein product is CASSSTSGGGEQFF.

The chain employs TRBV7-2 and TRBJ2-5; 7 positions match TRBD2. The J call could be wrong; TRBJ2-7 is a better fit for the DNA end. Germline values: CDR1 SGHTA, CDR2 FQGNSA. The CDR3 has 14 residues. DNA of the CDR3: TGTGCCAGCAGCCGGACTAGTGGCTCCTACGAGCAGTACTTC. It specifies CASSRTSGSYEQYF.

V usage is TRBV7-9 and J usage is TRBJ2-7; tentatively, D is TRBD2 (6 bases). Germline CDR1 is SEHNR and CDR2 is FQNEAQ (reference sequence). V was cut by 0 bases and J by 6 bases, with 12 bases left in between. CDR3 length: 14 amino acids. This CDR3 is CASSLAPGVIEQYF. For the CDR3, the DNA is TGTGCCAGCAGCTTAGCCCCGGGGGTAATCGAGCAGTACTTC.

The genes are TRBV7-9 and TRBJ2-1; D tentatively reads TRBD1 or TRBD2 (6 bases each). Germline V lookup: CDR1 SEHNR, CDR2 FQNEAQ (reference sequence). V was shortened by 5 bases and J by 6 bases, with 20 bases between the two germline ends. This CDR3 region has 16 residues. The CDR3 here is CASSPPGLKQGNEQFF. The CDR3 DNA reads TGTGCCAGCAGCCCGCCGGGACTCAAACAGGGCAATGAGCAGTTCTTC.

The gene calls are TRBV7-2 and TRBJ1-1; D not resolved. The CDR3 is 13 amino acids. Germline V gene sequence: CDR1 SGHTA, CDR2 FQGNSA. The V end was cut by 5 bases, the J end by 1 base, with 8 bases between. The chain's CDR3 is CASSPVPNTEAFF. CDR3 in DNA: TGTGCCAGCAGCCCCGTCCCGAACACTGAAGCTTTCTTT. The entire variable domain, with the rest obtained from reference TRBV7-2 and TRBJ1-1, is as follows: GAGVSQSPSNKVTEKGKDVELRCDPISGHTALYWYRQSLGQGLEFLIYFQGNSAPDKSGLPSDRFSAERTGGSVSTLTIQRTQQEDSAVYLCASSPVPNTEAFFGQGTRLTVV.

This sequence joins TRBV29-1 and TRBJ2-3; TRBD2 might be the D (6 bases). The CDR3 runs 15 residues. Germline assignment: CDR1 SQVTM and CDR2 ANQGSEA. Trimming took 5 bases from V and 5 from J, leaving 20 bases between them. CDR3: CSVLPPGTGGDTQYF. The CDR3 DNA follows: TGCAGCGTTTTACCACCAGGGACTGGTGGAGATACGCAGTATTTT.

In its sample, this clone was seen many times. Other nucleotide sequences in the sample specify the same CDR3. The rearrangement uses TRBV7-6 and TRBJ2-5; D unclear. CDR1 SGHVS and CDR2 FNYEAQ come from the germline V gene. V gave up 2 bases and J gave up 1 base, with 8 bases separating them. The CDR3 covers 14 residues. For the CDR3, the DNA is TGTGCCAGCAGCTTAACGCAAAGCCAAGAGACCCAGTACTTC. This sequence encodes CASSLTQSQETQYF.

About this clone itself: This same CDR3 is encoded by further DNA sequences in the sample. This rearrangement joins TRBV6-6 to TRBJ2-1; no firm D call. The CDR3 is 11 residues long. The V gene lost 0 bases and the J gene lost 7 bases, with 1 base spanning the gap. Germline values: CDR1 MNHNY, CDR2 SVGAGI (reference sequence). The CDR3 loop reads CASSYSNEQFF. CDR3 sequence (DNA): TGTGCCAGCAGTTACTCTAATGAGCAGTTCTTC.

Concerning this clone itself: The identical CDR3 is also encoded by other nucleotide sequences in the sample. The genes are TRBV7-9 and TRBJ2-1; D may be TRBD2 (6 bases). V shed 1 base and J shed 2 bases, with 9 bases lying between them. The germline V gene has CDR1 SEHNR and CDR2 FQNEAQ (reference sequence). This CDR3 is 15 amino acids long. CDR3 sequence: CASSLGRGTYNEQFF. The DNA for the CDR3 is TGTGCCAGCAGCTTAGGGCGGGGAACCTACAATGAGCAGTTCTTC.